These T cell receptor beta chains were read from a single sample in a study of human T cells and chemical hapten exposure. MiXCR was run by TCRdb on the RACE reads, yielding one entry per CDR3 protein. The table has over 35,000 distinct CDR3 sequences, about 10% seen once. The source was whole blood, collected in connection with sensitization to the hapten diphenylcyclopropenone (DPC). These receptors came from a man aged 25 to 40 with alopecia areata. Some clones in this sample may be carry-over from other donors' samples. Each CDR3 is given with its conserved first and last residue. A D gene is named only where the DNA matches it firmly. Clone size is shown for a subset of rows, as once, few, many or a class of expanded clone.

v_gene	abundance	j_gene	d_gene	CDR3aa	CDR3nt
TRBV20-1	many	TRBJ1-4	TRBD1	CSAREITGTGNEKLFF	TGCAGTGCTAGAGAGATTACCGGGACAGGGAACGAAAAACTGTTTTTT
TRBV5-1	-	TRBJ1-1	-	CASSLEHMNTEAFF	TGCGCCAGCAGCTTGGAGCATATGAACACTGAAGCTTTCTTT
TRBV3-1	-	TRBJ1-2	TRBD1	CASSLQKKGQVQFYGYTF	TGTGCCAGCAGCCTCCAAAAGAAAGGACAGGTTCAATTCTATGGCTACACCTTC
TRBV5-8	-	TRBJ1-5	-	CASKLTGATNQPQHF	TGTGCCAGCAAATTAACCGGGGCTACCAATCAGCCCCAGCATTTT
TRBV5-1	-	TRBJ1-1	TRBD1	CASSLTGDGVEAFF	TGCGCCAGCAGCTTAACAGGGGATGGAGTAGAAGCTTTCTTT
TRBV29-1	many	TRBJ1-2	-	CSVEDPWYTF	TGCAGCGTTGAAGATCCATGGTACACCTTC
TRBV20-1	once	TRBJ2-3	-	CSASIIGDLSHF	TGCAGTGCATCAATAATCGGGGATTTATCGCATTTT
TRBV5-1	-	TRBJ2-1	-	CASSLDPKGLQGPSQFF	TGCGCCAGCAGCTTGGATCCCAAGGGATTACAGGGTCCGAGCCAGTTCTTC
TRBV6-2/TRBV6-3	many	TRBJ2-4	-	CASKSSGNIQYF	TGTGCCAGCAAGAGTAGCGGAAACATTCAGTACTTC
TRBV19	many	TRBJ2-3	-	CASSIDGTDTQYF	TGTGCCAGTAGTATCGACGGCACAGATACGCAGTATTTT
TRBV6-2/TRBV6-3	many	TRBJ1-2	-	CASSYSKFRGDYGYTF	TGTGCCAGCAGTTACTCGAAGTTCAGGGGCGACTATGGCTACACCTTC
TRBV6-2/TRBV6-3	few	TRBJ2-1	-	CASSFTRGATNEQFF	TGTGCCAGCAGTTTTACTAGAGGCGCTACAAATGAGCAGTTCTTC
TRBV7-3	many	TRBJ2-4	TRBD1	CASSPGPGGQGNKNIQYF	TGTGCCAGCAGCCCCGGTCCAGGGGGACAGGGAAACAAAAACATTCAGTACTTC
TRBV10-3	few	TRBJ2-1	-	CAISEGYNEQFF	TGTGCCATCAGTGAAGGGTACAATGAGCAGTTCTTC
TRBV11-2	-	TRBJ1-1	TRBD1	CASSLEGTAHTEAFF	TGTGCCAGCAGCTTAGAGGGGACAGCCCACACTGAAGCTTTCTTT
TRBV6-2/TRBV6-3	-	TRBJ2-3	-	CASRQTGSDTQYF	TGTGCCAGCAGGCAAACAGGGTCAGATACGCAGTATTTT
TRBV7-9	many	TRBJ2-5	-	CASTGGRESETQYF	TGTGCCAGCACCGGGGGGCGGGAGAGTGAGACCCAGTACTTC
TRBV9	-	TRBJ2-3	TRBD1	CASSAPDRDRTDTQYF	TGTGCCAGCAGCGCACCCGACAGGGATCGAACAGATACGCAGTATTTT
TRBV5-4	many	TRBJ1-2	-	CASSRQGPRLNYGYTF	TGTGCCAGCAGCCGGCAGGGACCACGGTTAAACTATGGCTACACCTTC
TRBV6-2/TRBV6-3	many	TRBJ2-1	TRBD2	CASSLTLAGVQGNEQFF	TGTGCCAGCAGTTTAACCTTAGCGGGAGTACAAGGCAATGAGCAGTTCTTC
TRBV4-3	many	TRBJ2-5	-	CASSQDRMEFGTQYF	TGCGCCAGCAGCCAAGATAGAATGGAATTTGGGACCCAGTACTTC
TRBV6-5	-	TRBJ2-1	-	CASSRGVSYEQFF	TGTGCCAGCAGCCGTGGGGTTTCTTATGAGCAGTTCTTC
TRBV5-1	many	TRBJ1-2	-	CASRNAGTAYGYTF	TGCGCCAGCAGGAATGCCGGGACCGCCTATGGCTACACCTTC
TRBV12-3/TRBV12-4	-	TRBJ2-1	-	CASERGTGYNEQFF	TGTGCCAGCGAAAGGGGAACGGGCTACAATGAGCAGTTCTTC
TRBV29-1	many	TRBJ1-5	TRBD1	CSVTTGTGSNQPQHF	TGCAGCGTGACTACCGGGACAGGGAGTAATCAGCCCCAGCATTTT
TRBV25-1	many	TRBJ1-4	TRBD1	CASSLPSTGGREKLFF	TGTGCCAGCAGTCTTCCTTCAACAGGGGGAAGAGAAAAACTGTTTTTT
TRBV6-1	many	TRBJ2-7	-	CASSEGEQAYEQYF	TGTGCCAGCAGTGAAGGGGAACAGGCCTACGAGCAGTACTTC
TRBV18	many	TRBJ1-1	-	CASSPLAGADTEAFF	TGTGCCAGCTCACCATTGGCAGGGGCTGACACTGAAGCTTTCTTT
TRBV5-5	many	TRBJ1-5	-	CASSYRSPRQPQHF	TGTGCCAGCAGCTACCGGTCCCCCCGCCAGCCCCAGCATTTT
TRBV3-1	few	TRBJ2-5	-	CASSQGGETQYF	TGTGCCAGCAGCCAAGGGGGAGAGACCCAGTACTTC
TRBV4-2	many	TRBJ2-3	-	CASSQGGRVTTDTQYF	TGTGCCAGCAGCCAAGGGGGCAGGGTAACGACAGATACGCAGTATTTT
TRBV7-3	few	TRBJ2-2	-	CASTPDNTGELFF	TGTGCCAGCACTCCTGACAACACCGGGGAGCTGTTTTTT
TRBV6-1	many	TRBJ2-5	TRBD2	CASSGLAGGQETQYF	TGTGCCAGCAGTGGACTAGCGGGGGGCCAAGAGACCCAGTACTTC
TRBV19	few	TRBJ1-5	-	CASSISGNQPQHF	TGTGCCAGTAGTATTTCAGGTAATCAGCCCCAGCATTTT
TRBV14	many	TRBJ2-3	-	CASSPFTSDTQYF	TGTGCCAGCAGCCCATTTACCTCAGATACGCAGTATTTT
TRBV18	many	TRBJ2-5	-	CASSPDSRGKTQYF	TGTGCCAGCTCACCGGACAGCCGGGGGAAGACCCAGTACTTC
TRBV9	few	TRBJ2-3	TRBD2	CASSVVSGEPYF	TGTGCCAGCAGCGTTGTTAGCGGGGAGCCGTATTTT
TRBV12-5	many	TRBJ2-1	-	CASGLDPLQVYNEQFF	TGTGCTAGTGGTCTAGACCCCCTTCAGGTTTACAATGAGCAGTTCTTC
TRBV12-3/TRBV12-4	many	TRBJ1-5	-	CASSHGRGWEYSNQPQHF	TGTGCCAGCAGCCACGGCAGGGGTTGGGAATATAGCAATCAGCCCCAGCATTTT
TRBV2	many	TRBJ2-7	TRBD1	CASSHGTGTYEQYF	TGTGCCAGCAGTCACGGGACAGGCACCTACGAGCAGTACTTC
TRBV7-8	many	TRBJ1-1	-	CASSLLLGAEAFF	TGTGCCAGCAGCTTATTACTGGGGGCTGAAGCTTTCTTT
TRBV20-1	many	TRBJ1-5	TRBD1	CSVYRGPNQPQHF	TGCAGTGTATACAGGGGTCCCAATCAGCCCCAGCATTTT
TRBV3-1	many	TRBJ1-2	-	CASSRVFRGTNYGYTF	TGTGCCAGCAGCCGGGTTTTCAGGGGAACTAACTATGGCTACACCTTC
TRBV12-3/TRBV12-4	many	TRBJ1-2	-	CASSSSNYGYTF	TGTGCCAGCAGTTCTAGTAACTATGGCTACACCTTC
TRBV2	many	TRBJ2-3	TRBD1	CASKWGRGSTDTQYF	TGTGCCAGCAAGTGGGGCAGGGGGAGTACAGATACGCAGTATTTT
TRBV7-9	many	TRBJ2-5	-	CASSRARDGETQYF	TGTGCCAGCAGCCGGGCGAGGGATGGAGAGACCCAGTACTTC
TRBV5-1	few	TRBJ2-3	-	CANNRDPIDTQYF	TGCGCCAACAACAGGGACCCCATCGATACGCAGTATTTT
TRBV2	few	TRBJ2-2	-	CASTPTGTSTGELFF	TGTGCCAGCACCCCCACCGGGACATCCACCGGGGAGCTGTTTTTT
TRBV29-1	few	TRBJ2-3	-	CSVVEGGADTQYF	TGCAGCGTTGTGGAGGGCGGTGCAGATACGCAGTATTTT
TRBV3-1	many	TRBJ1-2	-	CASSQDSAGGETF	TGTGCCAGCAGCCAAGATTCGGCAGGCGGTGAGACCTTC
TRBV20-1	many	TRBJ1-5	-	CSAGGLRNQPQHF	TGCAGTGCTGGGGGGCTCAGGAATCAGCCCCAGCATTTT
TRBV9	-	TRBJ1-1	-	CASSVGTDILNTEAFF	TGTGCCAGCAGCGTAGGCACGGATATACTGAACACTGAAGCTTTCTTT
TRBV5-6	many	TRBJ2-3	-	CASSTKTVNTQYF	TGTGCCAGCAGCACGAAGACCGTTAATACGCAGTATTTT
TRBV6-1	few	TRBJ1-1	-	CATRTGDINWAFF	TGTGCCACGAGAACAGGAGACATAAACTGGGCTTTCTTT
TRBV6-6	few	TRBJ2-7	-	CASSDLSRDREQYF	TGTGCCAGCAGCGACCTGAGTCGCGACAGAGAGCAGTACTTC
TRBV5-1	few	TRBJ2-5	TRBD1	CASRPDRVETQYF	TGCGCCAGCAGACCGGACAGGGTTGAGACCCAGTACTTC